This TCR beta chain was recorded in a study of blood T cell repertoires in COVID-19. In the authors' workflow: Reference gene primer amplification gave nucleated cell count estimates. TCRdb keeps only in-frame clones here, not all; method: immunoSEQ multiplex PCR. That table is the source of V, J and clone size, and D and trimming were worked out from the DNA. This table has about 58,000 clones, about 88% appearing once. Per the germline V gene, CDR1 is MNHNS and CDR2 is SASEGT. The CDR3 covers 18 residues. Trimming took 1 base from V and 1 from J; bases not matched to a gene: 6. The source material was peripheral blood. The rearrangement links TRBV6-1 to TRBJ2-1; 11 bases agree with TRBD2. This sequence originates from a woman aged 60-75 years with active COVID-19. The CDR3 coding sequence is TGTGCCAGCAGTGAAGGGGTGACTAGCGGGGCTTCCTACAATGAGCAGTTCTTC. Translating it yields CASSEGVTSGASYNEQFF.